These 7 T cell receptor beta chains came from one sample sequenced in a study of cytomegalovirus exposure and HLA in healthy donors. Researchers ran the PCR with 60 Vbeta and 13 Jbeta primers. TCRdb's table, derived via immunoSEQ multiplex PCR, lists solely in-frame clones and lacks some. The sample carries approximately 80,000 clones, roughly 70% recorded once. Sequenced input: PBMCs. Every receptor here comes from a man aged 30 to 39 in good health and CMV-seropositive.

The rearrangement joins TRBV10-3 to TRBJ2-3; the match to TRBD2 covers 12 bases. V shed 3 bases and J 3 bases; nucleotides not matched to a gene: 7. Germline-derived CDR1 and CDR2 are ENHRY and SYGVKD. The CDR3 totals 17 residues. The DNA of the CDR3 is TGTGCCATCAGTGACTCTAGCGGGGGGGCTTGGACAGATACGCAGTATTTT. Protein sequence: CAISDSSGGAWTDTQYF.

This sequence joins TRBV6-4 and TRBJ1-3, with unresolved D. The CDR3 has 13 amino acids. V was pared by 6 bases and J by 0 bases, with 6 bases between. Germline values: CDR1 MRHNA, CDR2 SNTAGT. Written as DNA, the CDR3 is TGTGCCAGCAGCCCAGACTCTGGAAACACCATATATTTT. Its translation: CASSPDSGNTIYF.

This sequence joins TRBV2 and TRBJ1-1; TRBD1 is a possible D gene (6 bases). Germline CDR1 SNHLY, CDR2 FYNNEI. V was clipped by 6 bases and J by 1 base, with 9 bases between them. This CDR3 has 13 residues. CDR3 residues: CASRAGENTEAFF. The CDR3, as DNA: TGTGCCAGCAGGGCAGGGGAGAACACTGAAGCTTTCTTT.

This chain uses TRBV28 with TRBJ2-1; 10 positions match TRBD2. Germline CDR1 is MDHEN and CDR2 is SYDVKM. This CDR3 spans 16 amino acids. Unmatched junction bases numbered 2, after V lost 1 base and J lost 2 bases. The DNA of the CDR3 is TGTGCCAGCAGTTTATATCTAGCGGGAGCCTACAATGAGCAGTTCTTC. Translation: CASSLYLAGAYNEQFF. The full variable domain, with the rest looked up from reference TRBV28 and TRBJ2-1, is DVKVTQSSRYLVKRTGEKVFLECVQDMDHENMFWYRQDPGLGLRLIYFSYDVKMKEKGDIPEGYSVSREKKERFSLILESASTNQTSMYLCASSLYLAGAYNEQFFGPGTRLTVL.

The CDR3 loop reads CSVVDSNSYEQYF. CDR3 sequence (DNA): TGCAGCGTTGTAGATAGCAATTCCTACGAGCAGTACTTC. V and J are TRBV29-1 and TRBJ2-7; D remains unclear. Trimming took 4 bases from V and 1 from J, leaving 11 bases between them. CDR3 length: 13 residues. In germline, CDR1 is SQVTM, CDR2 ANQGSEA.

A single count supports this clone. The chain joins TRBV6-5 to TRBJ1-5; no clear D. The CDR3 consists of 14 residues. Trimming stripped 1 base from V and 7 bases from J, with 11 bases between. The germline V gene encodes CDR1 MNHEY and CDR2 SVGAGI. The CDR3: CASSYFLGSQPQHF. DNA for the CDR3: TGTGCCAGCAGTTACTTCCTAGGCAGCCAGCCCCAGCATTTT.

In regard to this clone: The sample has other DNA sequences that encode this CDR3 too. The V gene is TRBV9, the J gene TRBJ2-7, with 7 bases fitting TRBD1. Per germline, CDR1 SGDLS and CDR2 YYNGEE. Unmatched junction bases numbered 6, after V lost 0 bases and J lost 3 bases. This CDR3 has 15 amino acids. The CDR3 bases are TGTGCCAGCAGCGTAGGCCCAGACAGGGACTACGAGCAGTACTTC. Translated: CASSVGPDRDYEQYF.